This TCR beta chain was found in a study of cytomegalovirus exposure and HLA in healthy donors. The study's findings and limits: Whilst most TCR sequences proved rare, a subset of public TCRs occurred across many donors.

PCR involved 60 Vbeta and 13 Jbeta primers. Using immunoSEQ multiplex PCR, the repertoire was profiled, and TCRdb retains in-frame clones only, with some absent. Here the sample spans just over 150,000 clones, about 80% being singletons. Unrecorded immune exposures were likely, despite nominal health at sampling. On this clone: Antigen specificity is unknown.

The sequence was obtained from a woman in her 50s in good health and CMV-seropositive. Sequencing was carried out using PBMCs.

CDR3 protein: CASSQPSGAGGEKLFF. The CDR3 coding sequence is TGCGCCAGCAGCCAGCCTAGCGGAGCCGGGGGTGAAAAACTGTTTTTT. This chain uses TRBV4-1 with TRBJ1-4; TRBD1 is a possible D gene (5 bases). CDR3 length: 16 amino acids. Germline values: CDR1 MGHRA, CDR2 YSYEKL. The germline V and J ends were trimmed by 3 bases and 7 bases, with 18 bases remaining between them.